Sequencing of this T cell receptor (beta chain) was carried out in a study of beta chain features in type 1 diabetes (dated by TCRdb to the late 2010s). Turning to the overall study: Mean age, gender distribution, total cell number and subset yield were not different between patients and healthy donors. Regulatory and stem cell-like memory subsets were isolated from only 8 patients and roughly 8 healthy donors, whereas naive and central memory subsets came from all 28 donors. A total of approximately 99,000,000 sorted cells were examined across all samples, and RNA yield correlated strongly with the number of cells per subset. The study compared TCRB repertoires of sorted circulating CD4+ T cell subsets between recently diagnosed type 1 diabetes patients and matched healthy donors.

Each donor gave one peripheral blood draw, around 100 mL on average, collected into heparinised tubes. Naive, central memory, regulatory and stem cell-like memory CD4+ T cells were sorted on a BD FACSAria II using a panel including CD45RO, CCR7, CD25, CD127, CD95 and CD27. Every sorted population had a purity above 95%. PBMCs were separated immediately by Lymphoprep density gradient centrifugation and were stained directly, without being cultured. So that batch effects would be minimized, each experiment stained and sorted samples in pairs, pairing one healthy donor with one patient. Beyond this particular receptor, the publication reports: Sequencing cDNA rather than genomic DNA could over-represent highly expressing activated cells, although activation and CD3 levels did not differ between groups. Naive, central memory and regulatory TCRB repertoires appeared to be more alike among patients than among healthy donors. In all four CD4+ subsets, TCRB CDR3 length was moderately but significantly shorter in type 1 diabetes patients. Patients with type 1 diabetes made fewer insertions and deleted more nucleotides at VDJ recombination sites, implying thymic rearrangement abnormalities. Shorter templates might be favored by PCR, yet because patient and control samples were amplified and corrected together, any such skew would affect both groups equally. Only small numbers of individuals were included in the HLA sub-analyses, which left unresolved whether HLA type had any influence on TCRB rearrangement.

On this clone: It lacks a known antigen. Germline is not matched at one junction end, which may reflect a read error.

The entire isolated RNA was reverse transcribed using the High Capacity cDNA Reverse Transcription Kit, and thus expressed TCRB transcripts were sequenced. Deep immunoSEQ sequencing was applied to naive, central memory and regulatory T cell samples, giving an average of about 3.6 million total reads per sample. Sorted cells were lysed in RLT buffer, and RNA was extracted using DNase-treated RNeasy Micro or Mini kits according to cell number. Each cell subset was processed separately to prevent cross-contamination, with patient and healthy donor samples processed together. The immunoSEQ multiplex PCR was used to amplify TCRB sequences from cDNA, generating 87-bp fragments that spanned the CDR3 region. The amplicons were sequenced using the Illumina HiSeq platform. For the original study's pipeline: PCR bias was corrected computationally using synthetic template baselines, and reads within Hamming distance 2 were collapsed, with unmergeable singletons discarded. By aligning reads against IMGT, V, D and J genes, CDR3 length, and insertions or deletions at six rearrangement sites were assigned. Clonotype counts were normalized to sorted cell number within each subset before computing true diversity and Gini coefficients with the tcR R package. The overlap coefficient, calculated on TCRB nucleotide sequences, was used to measure repertoire sharing. Entries here come from immuneACCESS through TCRdb and include only in-frame sequences with V and J called. Some clones fail to appear in such tables; in the studies checked, an unresolved V gene covers under half of the shortfall, and the cause of the remainder is unknown. V, J and clone size are taken as reported in that table, and D and trimming were inferred from the DNA itself. The sample table contains over 120,000 clones; only one count was recorded for 9.2% of them. The biggest ten clones account for around 0.68% of the sample.

The sequence was obtained from a young man in good health. The sample comprised central memory CD4+ T cells from blood.

For the CDR3, the sequence is CASSPGTGGRGSPPHF. The DNA is as follows: TGTGCCAGCTCACCGGGGACAGGGGGCCGTGGTTCACCCCCCCACTTT. The chain couples TRBV18 to TRBJ1-6; the junction holds 12 bases that match TRBD1. From the cysteine through the phenylalanine, the CDR3 covers 16 amino acids. The DNA shown is the 48-base CDR3, in frame from base 1. CDR1 is given as KGHSH and CDR2 as LQKENI, both from the germline V gene.